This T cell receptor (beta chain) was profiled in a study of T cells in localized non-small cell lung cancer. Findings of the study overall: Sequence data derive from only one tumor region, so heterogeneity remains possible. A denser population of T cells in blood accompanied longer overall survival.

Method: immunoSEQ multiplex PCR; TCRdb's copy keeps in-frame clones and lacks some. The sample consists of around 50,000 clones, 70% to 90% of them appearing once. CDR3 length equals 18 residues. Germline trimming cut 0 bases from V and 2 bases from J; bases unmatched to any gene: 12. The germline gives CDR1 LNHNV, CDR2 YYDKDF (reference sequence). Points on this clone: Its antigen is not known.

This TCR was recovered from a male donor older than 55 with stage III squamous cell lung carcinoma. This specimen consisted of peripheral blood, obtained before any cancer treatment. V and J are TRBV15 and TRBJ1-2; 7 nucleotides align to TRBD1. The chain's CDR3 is CATSRDWRIGTDNYGYTF. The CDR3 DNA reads TGTGCCACCAGCAGAGATTGGAGGATAGGGACAGACAACTATGGCTACACCTTC.